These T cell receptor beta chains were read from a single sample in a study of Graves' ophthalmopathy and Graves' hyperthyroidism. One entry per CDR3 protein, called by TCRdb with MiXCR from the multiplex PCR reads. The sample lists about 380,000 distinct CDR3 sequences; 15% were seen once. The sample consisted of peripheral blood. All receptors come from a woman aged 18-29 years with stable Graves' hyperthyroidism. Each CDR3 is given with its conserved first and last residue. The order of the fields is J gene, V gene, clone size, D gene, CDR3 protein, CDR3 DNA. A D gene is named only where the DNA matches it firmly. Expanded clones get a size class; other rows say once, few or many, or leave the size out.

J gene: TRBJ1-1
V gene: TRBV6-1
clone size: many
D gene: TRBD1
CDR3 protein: CASSQLRQGEAFF
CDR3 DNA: TGTGCCAGCAGTCAACTTAGACAGGGAGAAGCTTTCTTT

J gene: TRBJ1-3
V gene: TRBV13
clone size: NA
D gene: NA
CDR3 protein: CASSGMNTIYF
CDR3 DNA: TGTGCCAGCAGCGGCATGAATACCATATATTTT

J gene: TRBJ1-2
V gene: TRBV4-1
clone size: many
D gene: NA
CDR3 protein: CASSQVGAMTYGYTF
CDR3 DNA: TGCGCCAGCAGCCAAGTAGGGGCGATGACCTATGGCTACACCTTC

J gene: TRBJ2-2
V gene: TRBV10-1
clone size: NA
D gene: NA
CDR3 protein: CVSSWAPTGELFF
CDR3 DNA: TGCGTCAGCAGTTGGGCCCCCACCGGGGAGCTGTTTTTT

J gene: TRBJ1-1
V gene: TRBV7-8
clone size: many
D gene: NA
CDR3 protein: CASSYRTANTEAFF
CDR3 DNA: TGTGCCAGCAGCTACCGGACAGCGAACACTGAAGCTTTCTTT

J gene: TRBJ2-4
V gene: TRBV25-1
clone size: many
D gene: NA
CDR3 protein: CASSDRRGSDIQYF
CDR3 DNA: TGTGCCAGCAGTGACCGGAGAGGGTCCGACATTCAGTACTTC

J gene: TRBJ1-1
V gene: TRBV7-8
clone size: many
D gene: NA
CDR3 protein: CASSSNTMNTEAFF
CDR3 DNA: TGTGCCAGCAGCTCAAACACCATGAACACTGAAGCTTTCTTT

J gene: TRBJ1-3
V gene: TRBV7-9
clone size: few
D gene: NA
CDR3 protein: CASTEMGNTIYF
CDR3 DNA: TGTGCCAGCACCGAGATGGGAAACACCATATATTTT

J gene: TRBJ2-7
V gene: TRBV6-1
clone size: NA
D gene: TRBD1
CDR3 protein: CASRNRDRGHYEQYF
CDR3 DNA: TGTGCCAGCAGAAACCGGGACAGGGGCCACTACGAGCAGTACTTC

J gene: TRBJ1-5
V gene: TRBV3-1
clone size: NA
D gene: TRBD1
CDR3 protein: CASSQALDRGSNQPQHF
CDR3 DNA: TGTGCCAGCAGCCAAGCCCTCGACAGGGGTAGCAATCAGCCCCAGCATTTT

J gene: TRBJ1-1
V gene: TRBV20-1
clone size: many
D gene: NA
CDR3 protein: CSARVEGMNTEAFF
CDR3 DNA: TGCAGTGCTAGAGTGGAGGGAATGAACACTGAAGCTTTCTTT

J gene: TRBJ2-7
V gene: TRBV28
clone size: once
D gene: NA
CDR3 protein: CASTQSYDQYF
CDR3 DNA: TGTGCCAGCACTCAGTCCTACGATCAGTACTTC

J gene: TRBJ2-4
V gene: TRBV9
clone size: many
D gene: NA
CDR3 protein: CASSVGTLAKNIQYF
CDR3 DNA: TGTGCCAGCAGCGTAGGCACATTAGCCAAAAACATTCAGTACTTC

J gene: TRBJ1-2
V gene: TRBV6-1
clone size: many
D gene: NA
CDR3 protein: CASTPREAGPYGYTF
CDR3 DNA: TGTGCCAGCACCCCTCGGGAGGCAGGGCCCTATGGCTACACCTTC

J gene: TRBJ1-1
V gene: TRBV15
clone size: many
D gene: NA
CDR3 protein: CATSARDSTLAFF
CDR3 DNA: TGTGCCACCAGCGCTCGGGACTCCACATTAGCTTTCTTT